This TCR beta chain was sequenced for a study of T cells in Graves' hyperthyroidism and ophthalmopathy. Study-level results: Ophthalmopathy and stable hyperthyroidism were separated by a 13 V-J model. Blood shared most expanded thyroid clonotypes above 0.001.

A NOSPECS grade of at least 4, a Clinical Activity Score of at least 3 and duration under 3 months were recorded in ophthalmopathy patients. PBMCs stemmed from about 9.7 ml fresh peripheral blood. Authors of the study amplified TCR beta CDR3 regions from RNA transcripts. Using the HTBI primer set, a first-round RT-PCR was run on the TCR CDR3. TCRdb itself ran the multiplex PCR reads through MiXCR, one entry per CDR3 protein. The sample yields about 410,000 distinct CDR3 sequences, about 14% seen once. To note about this clonotype: Its cognate antigen is unknown. It may be a read error: a sequence one base away is much more abundant. The CDR3 end shows no conserved phenylalanine or tryptophan, and so a read error is likely.

The CDR3 loop spans 16 amino acids. Looked up from germline, CDR1 is MGHRA and CDR2 is YSYEKL. Unmatched junction bases numbered 5, after V lost 0 bases and J lost 2 bases. V and J are TRBV4-1 and TRBJ1-2, with 8 positions matching TRBD1. This clonotype was sampled from a woman in her 30s with Graves' ophthalmopathy. The sample taken for sequencing was blood. The CDR3 region is CASSQEDRALNYGYTL. The CDR3, as DNA: TGCGCCAGCAGCCAAGAGGACAGGGCTTTGAACTATGGCTACACCCTC.